The present T cell receptor (beta chain) was sequenced within a study of metastatic and nonmetastatic thyroid tumors (dated by TCRdb to 2019 to 2021). For the wider study: For patients with malignant and with benign thyroid disease, the researchers compared repertoires between peripheral blood samples and tumor or nodule tissue samples.

The study at large found these results: In both blood and tumor samples, malignant tumors were reported to have significantly higher TCR beta diversity than benign nodules.

No patient had received any treatment before thyroid surgery. Using T-cell receptor beta sequencing, the study looked back at clinical samples from patients collected from the early 2010s to the late 2010s. This clone was seen ten or more times. The antigen it binds to is not known. It has no much larger one-base neighbor in the sample; base qualities were not kept. Other DNA sequences from this sample encode an identical CDR3 as well. The library was generated by PCR. The sequencing machine was an Illumina HiSeq 4000. High-throughput sequencing was used to profile the TCR beta-chain CDR3 region of every patient. Per the source publication's procedure: The researchers built a classifier to tell apart papillary thyroid cancer patients with distant metastasis, based on CDR3 differences among clinicopathological groups. The Shannon index was used to assess repertoire diversity, and the Morisita-Horn index was used to assess tumor-blood repertoire similarity. TCRdb took the public reads, trimmed them with fastp at Q25, ran MiXCR for clone calling and kept in-frame beta chains. Here the V and J calls rest on TCRdb's processing, not on the authors' analysis. This sample has about 82,000 clones in its table, and 9.5% to 15% of those were observed once. 7% to 10% of the sample is taken by the ten largest.

From the germline V gene, CDR1 is SGHDN and CDR2 is FVKESK. Deletion took 4 bases off V and 2 bases off J, with a span of 6 bases between the germline ends. Including cysteine and phenylalanine, the CDR3 has 12 amino acids. CDR3 DNA is the only sequence kept; it has 36 bases, read in frame from the first base. Sequenced: tumor tissue. The rearrangement combines TRBV14 with TRBJ2-7; there is no confident call for the D gene. This clonotype was obtained from a female donor with papillary thyroid cancer or a benign thyroid nodule (not recorded which). Some clones in this sample may be carry-over from other donors' samples. This receptor has the CDR3 CASSRAPYEQYF. The base sequence is TGTGCCAGCAGCCGGGCCCCCTACGAGCAGTACTTC. With the rest looked up from the reference TRBV14 and TRBJ2-7 genes rather than sequenced, the full variable domain is EAGVTQFPSHSVIEKGQTVTLRCDPISGHDNLYWYRRVMGKEIKFLLHFVKESKQDESGMPNNRFLAERTGGTYSTLKVQPAELEDSGVYFCASSRAPYEQYFGPGTRLTVT.